This TCR beta chain was recorded in a study of blood T cell repertoires in COVID-19. Overall study: There were acute and convalescent COVID-19 samples, and they came from the United States, Italy and Spain.

Trimming removed 8 bases from V and 4 bases from J; junction bases left unmatched: 11. Germline CDR1 and CDR2: MNHEY and SMNVEV (reference sequence). The CDR3 is made up of 16 amino acids. In the authors' workflow: Amplifying reference gene primers gave estimates of nucleated cell counts. Clones were sequenced by immunoSEQ multiplex PCR, and TCRdb holds only the in-frame ones, with some missing. V, J and clone size were drawn from that table, and D and trimming were deduced from the DNA. The data hold about 48,000 clones, with 90% observed a single time. Sequenced material: peripheral blood. The sequence was obtained from a man between 65 and 85 years old with acute or convalescent COVID-19. The chain employs TRBV27 and TRBJ1-2, with TRBD1 matching 12 bases. CDR3 sequence (DNA): TGTGCCAGCGGCAATCACGGGACAGGGGGCAGCTATGGCTACACCTTC. Its protein is CASGNHGTGGSYGYTF.